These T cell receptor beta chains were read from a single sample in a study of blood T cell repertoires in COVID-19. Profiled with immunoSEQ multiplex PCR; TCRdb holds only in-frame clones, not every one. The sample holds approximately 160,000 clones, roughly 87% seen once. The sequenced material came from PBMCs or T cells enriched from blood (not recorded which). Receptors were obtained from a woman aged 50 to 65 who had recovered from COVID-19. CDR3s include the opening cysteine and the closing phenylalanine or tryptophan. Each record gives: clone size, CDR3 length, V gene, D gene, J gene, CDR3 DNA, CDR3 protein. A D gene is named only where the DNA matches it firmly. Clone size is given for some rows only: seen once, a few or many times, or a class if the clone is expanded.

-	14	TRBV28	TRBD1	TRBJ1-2	TGTGCCAGCAGTGGGGGACAGGGTAACTATGGCTACACCTTC	CASSGGQGNYGYTF
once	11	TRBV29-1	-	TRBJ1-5	TGCAGCGTTGGCGGCAATCAGCCCCAGCATTTT	CSVGGNQPQHF
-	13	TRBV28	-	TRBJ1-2	TGTGCCATCTCCTACGGGGAAAACTATGGCTACACCTTC	CAISYGENYGYTF
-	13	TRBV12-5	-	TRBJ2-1	TGTGCTAGTGGTTTGTTGGAGGGGAATGAGCAGTTCTTC	CASGLLEGNEQFF
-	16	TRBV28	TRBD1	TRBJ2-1	TGTGCCAGCAGTTTACTAGGGACAGGGGTCTCCAATGAGCAGTTCTTC	CASSLLGTGVSNEQFF
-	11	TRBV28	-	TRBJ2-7	TGTGCCAGCAGTCCTGGGGCGGTGCAGTACTTC	CASSPGAVQYF
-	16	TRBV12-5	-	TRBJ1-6	TGTGCTAGTGGTTTGAGGGGGGGGAGTATAGGGTCACCCCTCCACTTT	CASGLRGGSIGSPLHF
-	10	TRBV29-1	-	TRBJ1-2	TGCAGCGTTGGACAGAATGGCTACACCTTC	CSVGQNGYTF
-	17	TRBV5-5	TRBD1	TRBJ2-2	TGTGCCAGCAGCACCGGGACAGCGTTTACCAACACCGGGGAGCTGTTTTTT	CASSTGTAFTNTGELFF
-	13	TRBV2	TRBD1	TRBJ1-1	TGTGCCAGCAGCGGACAGGGGTTGACTGAAGCTTTCTTT	CASSGQGLTEAFF
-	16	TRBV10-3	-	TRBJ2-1	TGTGCCATCAGTGGGGACGGGAGAAACCGTTGGGGTGAGCAGTTCTTC	CAISGDGRNRWGEQFF